This record concerns one T cell receptor beta chain sequence. Its antigen is currently unknown. The data derive from a study of T cell responses to AZD1222 COVID-19 vaccine. Points from the study as a whole: No repertoire was sampled before or during the peak T cell response, only after it.

Sequenced by immunoSEQ multiplex PCR; TCRdb stores in-frame clones only, minus some. The sample consists of more than 95,000 clones, 75% to 95% of them appearing once. In germline, CDR1 is SGHRS, CDR2 YFSETQ. V dropped 4 bases and J dropped 7 bases, with 14 bases sitting between them. CDR3 length equals 14 residues. This TCR was recovered from an adult in good health. The genes are TRBV5-1 and TRBJ2-2, with D unclear. Sequenced here: peripheral blood, sampled on day 0 of AZD1222 vaccination. The CDR3 here is CASSPIGFGGELFF. The CDR3 DNA follows: TGCGCCAGCAGCCCGATTGGGTTTGGCGGGGAGCTGTTTTTT.